Below are 15 T cell receptor beta chains sequenced from a single sample in a study of cytomegalovirus exposure and HLA in healthy donors. In the PCR, 60 Vbeta and 13 Jbeta primers were used. Assay: immunoSEQ multiplex PCR; the TCRdb copy retains only in-frame clones and omits some. The profile shows around 76,000 clones, around 70% of them singletons. The sequenced material came from PBMCs. These receptor sequences come from a woman aged 40 to 55 in good health and CMV-seropositive.

This clone was counted a few times. The chain joins TRBV7-9 to TRBJ2-1, with TRBD1 identical over 8 bases. Trimming took 1 base from V and 8 from J; bases not matched to a gene: 13. Germline V CDR1 and CDR2: SEHNR, FQNEAQ (reference sequence). The CDR3 covers 17 residues. This CDR3 reads CASSLGAGTGLGDEQFF. In DNA form, the CDR3 reads TGTGCCAGCAGCTTAGGGGCAGGGACAGGTTTGGGGGATGAGCAGTTCTTC.

V usage is TRBV5-1 and J usage is TRBJ1-6; D is perhaps TRBD1 (5 bases). The V gene's germline CDR1 is SGHRS and CDR2 YFSETQ. V lost 3 bases and J 7 bases, leaving 14 bases between the germline ends. This CDR3 has 15 amino acids. This CDR3 is CASSWTVGGNSPLHF. The CDR3 DNA reads as TGCGCCAGCAGCTGGACGGTGGGGGGGAATTCACCCCTCCACTTT. The full variable domain, completed using reference TRBV5-1 and TRBJ1-6, is KAGVTQTPRYLIKTRGQQVTLSCSPISGHRSVSWYQQTPGQGLQFLFEYFSETQRNKGNFPGRFSGRQFSNSRSEMNVSTLELGDSALYLCASSWTVGGNSPLHFGNGTRLTVT.

The gene calls are TRBV30 and TRBJ2-5, with 8 bases fitting TRBD2. Germline CDR1 and CDR2: GTSNPN and SVGIG (reference sequence). Losses at the gene ends were 3 bases for V and 5 bases for J; bases not matched to a gene: 17. CDR3 length: 17 amino acids. The CDR3 nucleotides are TGTGCCTGGAGCCAGGGACCGCCGGGACTAGTAAGGGAGACCCAGTACTTC. This gives the protein CAWSQGPPGLVRETQYF.

The genes are TRBV4-1 and TRBJ2-7, with TRBD2 matching 10 bases. This CDR3 spans 16 amino acids. The V segment lost 0 bases and the J segment 5 bases; nucleotides outside the gene matches: 7. The germline V gene encodes CDR1 MGHRA and CDR2 YSYEKL. CDR3 in amino acids: CASSQDSLSGGDEQYF. The CDR3, as DNA: TGCGCCAGCAGCCAAGATTCCCTGAGCGGGGGGGACGAGCAGTACTTC.

This clone is labeled as medium-sized. The chain uses TRBV19 and TRBJ2-1, with 10 bases that match TRBD2. The ends lost 1 base at V and 9 bases at J; junction bases unmatched: 9. CDR1 is LNHDA, CDR2 SQIVND, per germline (reference sequence). The CDR3 contains 16 residues. CDR3 loop: CASSIGGSGRAVEQFF. CDR3 bases: TGTGCCAGTAGTATAGGGGGGAGCGGGAGGGCGGTTGAGCAGTTCTTC.

The genes are TRBV6-1 and TRBJ1-4, with 9 bases matching TRBD1. V was pared by 8 bases and J by 8 bases, with 9 bases of the junction left unmatched. The CDR3 extends over 14 amino acids. From germline, CDR1 is MNHNS and CDR2 SASEGT. The CDR3 is CASGVAGTGEKLFF. DNA for the CDR3: TGTGCCAGCGGAGTGGCAGGGACAGGGGAAAAACTGTTTTTT.

This chain joins TRBV29-1 and TRBJ1-2; 12 bases are shared with TRBD1. This CDR3 is 15 amino acids long. Germline trimming cut 7 bases from V and 2 bases from J; bases unmatched to any gene: 8. Per germline, CDR1 SQVTM and CDR2 ANQGSEA. The CDR3 nucleotides are TGCAGCGCAACCGGGACAGGGGGCTCGAACTATGGCTACACCTTC. Residues: CSATGTGGSNYGYTF.

This chain uses TRBV19 with TRBJ2-5, with TRBD2 matching over 14 bases. The CDR3 is made up of 15 amino acids. Per the germline V gene, CDR1 is LNHDA and CDR2 is SQIVND (reference sequence). V gave up 7 bases and J gave up 5 bases; unmatched junction bases: 6. This chain's CDR3 is CASKTGLAGAETQYF. The CDR3 DNA is TGTGCCAGTAAAACGGGACTAGCGGGGGCGGAGACCCAGTACTTC.

The V gene is TRBV9, the J gene TRBJ2-3; maybe TRBD2 (6 bases). Trimming shortened V by 4 bases and J by 1 base, and 13 bases separated the two germline ends. CDR3 length: 15 residues. CDR1 is SGDLS and CDR2 is YYNGEE in the germline V gene. Here the CDR3 DNA reads TGTGCCAGCAGCCCCGCTTGGGGGGGCACAGATACGCAGTATTTT. Residues: CASSPAWGGTDTQYF.

The J gene is TRBJ2-3, the V gene TRBV10-2; 9 nucleotides match TRBD2. J was trimmed by 0 bases and V by 4 bases; bases with no gene match: 11. The CDR3 runs 18 residues. Germline loops: CDR1 WSHSY, CDR2 SAAADI. This CDR3 reads CASSGRGAGGHSTDTQYF. The CDR3 bases are TGCGCCAGCAGTGGGCGGGGAGCGGGAGGACATAGCACAGATACGCAGTATTTT.

The V gene is TRBV28, the J gene TRBJ2-3; unclear D gene. Trimming removed 6 bases at V and 4 bases at J, with 5 bases between. CDR1 and CDR2 from the germline V gene are MDHEN and SYDVKM. The CDR3 runs 11 residues. The CDR3 region is CASRTADTQYF. CDR3 nucleotides: TGTGCCAGCAGAACAGCAGATACGCAGTATTTT.

This chain joins TRBV29-1 and TRBJ2-5; possibly TRBD1 for D (5 bases). Trimming removed 2 bases at V and 4 bases at J, with 11 bases between. The V gene's germline CDR1 is SQVTM and CDR2 ANQGSEA. The length of the CDR3 is 13 residues. CDR3 residues: CSVERGRIETQYF. In DNA form, the CDR3 reads TGCAGCGTTGAAAGGGGTCGGATAGAGACCCAGTACTTC. The variable domain in full, completed from reference TRBV29-1 and TRBJ2-5, reads SAVISQKPSRDICQRGTSLTIQCQVDSQVTMMFWYRQQPGQSLTLIATANQGSEATYESGFVIDKFPISRPNLTFSTLTVSNMSPEDSSIYLCSVERGRIETQYFGPGTRLLVL.

This chain joins TRBV9 and TRBJ2-5; maybe TRBD1 (6 bases). This CDR3 has 16 amino acids. CDR1 and CDR2 from the germline V gene are SGDLS and YYNGEE. The germline V and J ends were trimmed by 0 bases and 4 bases, with 16 bases remaining between them. The CDR3: CASSVGHTGSRETQYF. CDR3 nucleotides: TGTGCCAGCAGCGTAGGTCACACAGGGTCACGAGAGACCCAGTACTTC.

The chain is built from TRBV5-1 and TRBJ1-2, with a possible D match to TRBD1 (5 bases). This CDR3 has 14 residues. Trimming took 4 bases from V and 5 from J, leaving 15 bases between them. Germline V gives CDR1 SGHRS, CDR2 YFSETQ. The chain's CDR3 is CASSPQGKGYGYTF. The CDR3 DNA follows: TGCGCCAGCAGCCCGCAGGGTAAGGGGTATGGCTACACCTTC.

Only a few counts were recorded for this clone. The rearrangement links TRBV4-3 to TRBJ1-4; 8 bases map to TRBD1. V shed 0 bases, J shed 2 bases, and the junction held 8 bases outside the gene matches. Per the germline V gene, CDR1 is LGHNA and CDR2 is YSLEER. The CDR3 is 18 residues long. In nucleotides, the CDR3 is TGCGCCAGCAGCCAAGATTTGACAGGGGAGGGCACTAATGAAAAACTGTTTTTT. It encodes CASSQDLTGEGTNEKLFF.